This record covers a single TCR beta chain. The data are from a study of Ad26.COV2.S vaccination and SARS-CoV-2 variants. The data were produced by immunoSEQ multiplex PCR, yet TCRdb's version contains in-frame clones alone and is incomplete. Here the sample spans 450,000 to 550,000 clones, about 88% being singletons. Germline CDR1 is SGHAT and CDR2 is FQDESV (reference sequence). Trimming cost V 6 bases and J 10 bases; bases outside gene matches: 7. This CDR3 has 13 residues. The treatment here: around 19 received Ad26.COV2.S at low or high dose, single or two shots; roughly five received placebo; per-sample allocation not given. All samples were drawn on day 63, counting from the first vaccine or placebo injection.

The sample consisted of peripheral blood, taken in a trial of Ad26.COV2.S vaccine versus placebo. This clonotype was obtained from a person between 18 and 65 years old who received the Ad26.COV2.S COVID-19 vaccine or a placebo. V is TRBV11-1 and J is TRBJ2-1, with TRBD2 identical over 9 bases. The CDR3 reads CASSSGSEREQFF. DNA of the CDR3: TGTGCCAGCAGTAGCGGGAGTGAACGAGAGCAGTTCTTC.